This T cell receptor (beta chain) appears in the sequencing data of a study of vaccination and CD4 T cells after COVID-19. A word on this clonotype: The antigen is undetermined.

With the Oncomine TCR Beta short-read assay, DNA from cultured CD4+ T cells was sequenced. Genomic DNA was drawn out of CD4+ T cells grown in culture. TCRdb fed the PCR reads into MiXCR, producing one record per CDR3 protein. Among about 21,000 distinct CDR3 sequences listed, less than 75% were seen once. Regarding treatment: approximately nine-day PBMC culture with coronavirus spike peptide pools or control peptides (ViraFEST assay). ViraFEST used peptide pools to expand antigen-specific T cells and subsequently sequenced their TCRs. This CDR3 is built from 19 residues. Trimming removed 0 bases from V and 2 bases from J; junction bases left unmatched: 10. Germline assignment: CDR1 MDHEN and CDR2 SYDVKM.

This TCR derives from a human donor who had recovered from COVID-19. The rearrangement links TRBV28 to TRBJ1-5; 10 positions agree with TRBD1. The sample comprised CD4+ T cells from blood, cultured in vitro. DNA of the CDR3: TGTGCCAGCAGTTTATGGGGAGGATTAGGGACAGGGGGCAATCAGCCCCAGCATTTT. It encodes CASSLWGGLGTGGNQPQHF.